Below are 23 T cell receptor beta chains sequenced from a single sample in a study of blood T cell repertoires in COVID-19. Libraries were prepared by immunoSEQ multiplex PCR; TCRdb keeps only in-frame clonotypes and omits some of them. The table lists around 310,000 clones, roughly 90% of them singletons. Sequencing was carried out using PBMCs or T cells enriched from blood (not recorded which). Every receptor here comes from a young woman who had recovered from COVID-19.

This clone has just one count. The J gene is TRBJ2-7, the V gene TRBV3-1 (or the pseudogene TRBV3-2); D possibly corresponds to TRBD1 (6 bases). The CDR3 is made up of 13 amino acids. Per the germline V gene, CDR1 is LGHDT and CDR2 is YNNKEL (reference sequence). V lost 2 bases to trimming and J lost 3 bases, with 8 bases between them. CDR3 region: CASSQQGLYEQYF. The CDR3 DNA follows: TGTGCCAGCAGCCAACAGGGGCTCTACGAGCAGTACTTC.

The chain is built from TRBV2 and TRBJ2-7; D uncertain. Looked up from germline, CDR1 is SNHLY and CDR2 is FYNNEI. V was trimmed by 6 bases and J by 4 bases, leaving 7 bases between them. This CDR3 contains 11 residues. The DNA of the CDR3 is TGTGCCAGCAGCATTTTGTACGAGCAGTACTTC. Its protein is CASSILYEQYF.

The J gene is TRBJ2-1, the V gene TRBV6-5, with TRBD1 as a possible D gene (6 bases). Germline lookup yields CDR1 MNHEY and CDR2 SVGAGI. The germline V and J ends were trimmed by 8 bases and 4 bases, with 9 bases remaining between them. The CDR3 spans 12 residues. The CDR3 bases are TGTGCCAGCGGGACACTATACAATGAGCAGTTCTTC. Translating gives CASGTLYNEQFF.

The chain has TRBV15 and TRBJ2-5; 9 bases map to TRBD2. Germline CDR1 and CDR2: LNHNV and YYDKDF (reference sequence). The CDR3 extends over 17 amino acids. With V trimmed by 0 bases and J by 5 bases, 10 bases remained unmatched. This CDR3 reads CATSRDLAGRGRETQYF. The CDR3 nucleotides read TGTGCCACCAGCAGAGATCTAGCGGGGAGGGGTCGGGAGACCCAGTACTTC.

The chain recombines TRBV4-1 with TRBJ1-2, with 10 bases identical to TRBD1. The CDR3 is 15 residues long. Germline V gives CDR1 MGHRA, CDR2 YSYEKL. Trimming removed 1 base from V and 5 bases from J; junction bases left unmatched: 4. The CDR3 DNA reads TGCGCCAGCAGCCAAGGACAGGGGGCAAGTTATGGCTACACCTTC. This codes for CASSQGQGASYGYTF.

The CDR3 sequence is CASGPRLAVTGELFF. CDR3 DNA sequence: TGTGCCAGCGGACCGCGACTAGCGGTGACCGGGGAGCTGTTTTTT. This chain links TRBV3-1 (or the pseudogene TRBV3-2) with TRBJ2-2, with TRBD2 identical over 9 bases. Germline assignment: CDR1 LGHDT and CDR2 YNNKEL (reference sequence). J gave up 5 bases and V 8 bases, and 9 bases lay outside the gene matches. This CDR3 contains 15 residues.

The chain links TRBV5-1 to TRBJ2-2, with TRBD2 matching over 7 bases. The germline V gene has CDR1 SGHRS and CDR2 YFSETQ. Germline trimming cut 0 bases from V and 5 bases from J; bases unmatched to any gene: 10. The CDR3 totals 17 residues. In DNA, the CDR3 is TGCGCCAGCAGCTTGGGAGTTTTGACCGGGGGGACCGGGGAGCTGTTTTTT. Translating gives CASSLGVLTGGTGELFF.

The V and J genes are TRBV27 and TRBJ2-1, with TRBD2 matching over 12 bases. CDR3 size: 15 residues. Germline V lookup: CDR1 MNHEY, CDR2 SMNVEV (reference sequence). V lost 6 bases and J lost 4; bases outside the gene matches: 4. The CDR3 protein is CASRLGLAGYNEQFF. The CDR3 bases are TGTGCCAGCAGATTGGGACTAGCGGGTTACAATGAGCAGTTCTTC.

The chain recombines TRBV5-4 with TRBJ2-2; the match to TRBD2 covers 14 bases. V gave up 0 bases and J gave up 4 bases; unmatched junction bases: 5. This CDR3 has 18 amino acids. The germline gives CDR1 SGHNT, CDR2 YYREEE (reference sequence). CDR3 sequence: CASSLGLAGGPTTGELFF. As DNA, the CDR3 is TGTGCCAGCAGCTTGGGACTAGCGGGAGGGCCTACCACCGGGGAGCTGTTTTTT. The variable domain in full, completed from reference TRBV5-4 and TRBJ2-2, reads ETGVTQSPTHLIKTRGQQVTLRCSSQSGHNTVSWYQQALGQGPQFIFQYYREEENGRGNFPPRFSGLQFPNYSSELNVNALELDDSALYLCASSLGLAGGPTTGELFFGEGSRLTVL.

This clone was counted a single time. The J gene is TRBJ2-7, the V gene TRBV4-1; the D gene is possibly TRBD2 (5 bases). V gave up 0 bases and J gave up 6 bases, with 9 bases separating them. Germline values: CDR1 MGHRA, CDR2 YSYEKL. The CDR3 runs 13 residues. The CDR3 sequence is CASSQDGVSEQYF. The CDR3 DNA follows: TGCGCCAGCAGCCAAGACGGGGTGAGCGAGCAGTACTTC.

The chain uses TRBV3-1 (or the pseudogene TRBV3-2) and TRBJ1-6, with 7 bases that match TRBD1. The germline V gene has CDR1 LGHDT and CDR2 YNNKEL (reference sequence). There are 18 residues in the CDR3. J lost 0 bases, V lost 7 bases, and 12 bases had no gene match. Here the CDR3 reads CASTPVTGQSSYNSPLHF. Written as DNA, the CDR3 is TGTGCCAGCACCCCAGTGACAGGGCAAAGCTCCTATAATTCACCCCTCCACTTT.

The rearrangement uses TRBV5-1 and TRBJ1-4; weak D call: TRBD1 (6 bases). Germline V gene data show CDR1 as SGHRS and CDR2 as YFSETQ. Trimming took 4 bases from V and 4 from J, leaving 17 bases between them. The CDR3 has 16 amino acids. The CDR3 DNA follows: TGCGCCAGCAGCCTTCCTCTGGGACACTTTAATGAAAAACTGTTTTTT. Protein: CASSLPLGHFNEKLFF.

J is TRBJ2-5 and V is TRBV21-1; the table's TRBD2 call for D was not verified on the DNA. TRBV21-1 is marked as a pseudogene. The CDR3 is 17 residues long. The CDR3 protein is CASSKGPPLAKPETQYF. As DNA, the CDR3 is TGTGCCAGCAGCAAAGGGCCTCCGCTAGCGAAACCGGAGACCCAGTACTTC.

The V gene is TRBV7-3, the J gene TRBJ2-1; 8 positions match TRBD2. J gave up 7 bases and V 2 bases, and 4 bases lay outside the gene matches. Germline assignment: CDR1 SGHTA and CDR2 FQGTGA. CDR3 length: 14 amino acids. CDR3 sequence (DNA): TGTGCCAGCAGCTTAGGTACTAGCGGAAATGAGCAGTTCTTC. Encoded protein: CASSLGTSGNEQFF.

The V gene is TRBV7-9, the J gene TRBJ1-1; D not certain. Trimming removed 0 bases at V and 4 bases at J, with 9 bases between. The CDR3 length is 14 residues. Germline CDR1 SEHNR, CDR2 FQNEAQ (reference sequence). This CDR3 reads CASSLAGRVTEAFF. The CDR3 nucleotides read TGTGCCAGCAGCTTAGCAGGTCGGGTCACTGAAGCTTTCTTT.

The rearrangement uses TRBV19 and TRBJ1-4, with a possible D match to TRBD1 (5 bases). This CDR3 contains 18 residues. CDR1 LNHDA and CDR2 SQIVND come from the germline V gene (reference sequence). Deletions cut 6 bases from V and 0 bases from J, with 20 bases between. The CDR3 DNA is TGTGCCAGTAGCGGTGGAGGGGCTGGATTTGCAACTAATGAAAAACTGTTTTTT. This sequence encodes CASSGGGAGFATNEKLFF.

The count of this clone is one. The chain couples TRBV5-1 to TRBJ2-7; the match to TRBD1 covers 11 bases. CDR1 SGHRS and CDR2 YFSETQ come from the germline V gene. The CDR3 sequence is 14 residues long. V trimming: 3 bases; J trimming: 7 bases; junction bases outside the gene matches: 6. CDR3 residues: CASSSDRGPGEQYF. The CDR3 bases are TGCGCCAGCAGCTCGGACAGGGGGCCGGGGGAGCAGTACTTC.

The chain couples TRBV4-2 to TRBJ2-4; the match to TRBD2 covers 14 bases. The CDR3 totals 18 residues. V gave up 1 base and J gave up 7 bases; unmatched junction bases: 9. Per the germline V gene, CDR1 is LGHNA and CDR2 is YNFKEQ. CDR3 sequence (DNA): TGTGCCAGCAGCCAAGTGGGACTAGCGGGAGATCTTCGTAACATTCAGTACTTC. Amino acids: CASSQVGLAGDLRNIQYF.

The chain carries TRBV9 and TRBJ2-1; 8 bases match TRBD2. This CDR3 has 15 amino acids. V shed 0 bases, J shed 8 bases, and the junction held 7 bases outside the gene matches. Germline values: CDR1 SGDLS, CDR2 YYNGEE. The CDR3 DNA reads TGTGCCAGCAGCGTAGCCGGGACTAGTCTCCATGAGCAGTTCTTC. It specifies CASSVAGTSLHEQFF.

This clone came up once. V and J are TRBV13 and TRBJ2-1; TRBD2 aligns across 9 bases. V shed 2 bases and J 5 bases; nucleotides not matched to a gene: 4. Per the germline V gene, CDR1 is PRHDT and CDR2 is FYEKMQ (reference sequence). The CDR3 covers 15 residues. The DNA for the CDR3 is TGTGCCAGCAGCTTATCGACTAGCGGTAACAATGAGCAGTTCTTC. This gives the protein CASSLSTSGNNEQFF.

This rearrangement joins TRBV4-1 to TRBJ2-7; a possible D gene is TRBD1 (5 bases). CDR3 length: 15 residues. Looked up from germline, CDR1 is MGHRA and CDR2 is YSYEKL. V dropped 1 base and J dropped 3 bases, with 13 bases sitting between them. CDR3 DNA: TGCGCCAGCAGCCAAGTTGGTAGGGGCCGCTACGAGCAGTACTTC. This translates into CASSQVGRGRYEQYF.

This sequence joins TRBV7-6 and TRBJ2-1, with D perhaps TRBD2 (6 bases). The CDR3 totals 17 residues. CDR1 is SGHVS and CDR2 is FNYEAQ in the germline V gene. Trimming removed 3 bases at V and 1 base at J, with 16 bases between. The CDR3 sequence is CASSFGAGGESYNEQFF. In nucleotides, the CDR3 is TGTGCCAGCAGCTTCGGCGCTGGCGGGGAGTCCTACAATGAGCAGTTCTTC. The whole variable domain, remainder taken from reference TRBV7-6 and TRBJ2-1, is GAGVSQSPRYKVTKRGQDVALRCDPISGHVSLYWYRQALGQGPEFLTYFNYEAQQDKSGLPNDRFSAERPEGSISTLTIQRTEQRDSAMYRCASSFGAGGESYNEQFFGPGTRLTVL.

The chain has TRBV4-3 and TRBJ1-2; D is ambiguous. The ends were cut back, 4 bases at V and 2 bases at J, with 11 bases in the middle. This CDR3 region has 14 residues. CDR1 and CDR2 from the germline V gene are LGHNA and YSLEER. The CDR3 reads CASSPSVSNYGYTF. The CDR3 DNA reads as TGCGCCAGCAGCCCTTCTGTTTCGAACTATGGCTACACCTTC.